The entry that follows covers one T cell receptor beta chain sequence. Its target is unknown. Profiling relied on immunoSEQ multiplex PCR, and the TCRdb table lists in-frame clones only, not all of them. Here the sample spans 70,000 to 90,000 clones, around 82% being singletons. The ends were cut back, 0 bases at V and 7 bases at J, with 12 bases in the middle. Germline V gene data show CDR1 as LGHNA and CDR2 as YSLEER. The CDR3 contains 14 residues. It was autoimmune disease history or systemic immunosuppression that excluded patients. The sample is drawn from a study of OX40 agonist ivuxolimab in advanced cancers. About the study: Every patient in dose escalation had hepatocellular carcinoma, melanoma, renal cell or head and neck cancer.

General study results and limits: Blood T cells, both CD4+ and CD8+, expanded clonally by week 6 at 0.1 to 3.0 mg/kg.

The chain links TRBV4-3 to TRBJ1-2; no reliable D call. This receptor was obtained from an adult with an advanced solid tumor such as melanoma, head and neck, liver or kidney cancer. The source material was CD4+ or CD8+ T cells sorted from blood, sampled in a trial of the OX40 agonist ivuxolimab. CDR3 nucleotide sequence: TGCGCCAGCAGCCAAGATCCGCCCAGTTCTGGCTACACCTTC. This encodes CASSQDPPSSGYTF.